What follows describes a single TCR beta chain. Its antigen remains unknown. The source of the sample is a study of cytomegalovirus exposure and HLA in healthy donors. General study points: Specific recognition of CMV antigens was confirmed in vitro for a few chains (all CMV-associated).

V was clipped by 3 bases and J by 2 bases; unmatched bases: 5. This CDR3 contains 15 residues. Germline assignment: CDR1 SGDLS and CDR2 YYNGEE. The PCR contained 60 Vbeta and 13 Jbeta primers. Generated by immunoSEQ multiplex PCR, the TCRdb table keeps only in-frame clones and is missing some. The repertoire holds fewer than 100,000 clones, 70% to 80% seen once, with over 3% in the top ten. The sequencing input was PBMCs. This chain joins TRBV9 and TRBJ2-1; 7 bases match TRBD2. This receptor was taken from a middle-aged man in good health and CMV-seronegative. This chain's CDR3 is CASSGRLAPYNEQFF. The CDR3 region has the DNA TGTGCCAGCAGCGGAAGACTAGCTCCCTACAATGAGCAGTTCTTC.